One and the same sample provided the 6 T cell receptor beta chains below, sequenced in a study of shared clonotypes between healthy human individuals. CD45RO-negative CD8 cells positively selected for CCR7 made up the naive population, which excluded terminally differentiated effector memory CD45RA+ cells. Produced via immunoSEQ multiplex PCR; TCRdb's table is partial and in-frame only. This sample yields hundreds of thousands of clones, of which 90% to 95% are seen a single time; around 24% belongs to the top ten. Sequenced input: naive CD8+ T cells sorted from blood. Receptor source: a man aged 25 to 40 in good health.

The chain uses TRBV11-2 and TRBJ2-4; D is unresolved. CDR3 size: 11 residues. CDR1 and CDR2 from the germline V gene are SGHAT and FQNNGV. V was cut by 5 bases and J by 9 bases, with 8 bases left in between. This chain's CDR3 is CASSLPPIQYF. DNA for the CDR3: TGTGCCAGCAGCCTTCCTCCCATTCAGTACTTC.

The V call is TRBV7-9, the J call TRBJ2-1, with D possibly being TRBD2 (5 bases). Germline CDR1 is SEHNR and CDR2 is FQNEAQ (reference sequence). Between the trimmed V and J ends, which lost 5 bases and 8 bases, there was a span of 13 bases. The CDR3 has 13 residues. CDR3 sequence reads: CASSHIGVDEQFF. The CDR3 DNA reads as TGTGCCAGCAGCCACATCGGGGTTGATGAGCAGTTCTTC.

The gene calls are TRBV7-9 and TRBJ1-1, with D uncertain. The CDR3 spans 13 residues. CDR1 is SEHNR and CDR2 is FQNEAQ in the germline V gene (reference sequence). Trimming took off 5 bases at V and 6 bases at J, with 13 bases between the two ends. The CDR3 protein is CASSHRTSPEAFF. CDR3 in DNA: TGTGCCAGCAGCCACCGGACCTCCCCTGAAGCTTTCTTT. The complete variable domain, with remaining parts taken from reference TRBV7-9 and TRBJ1-1, reads DTGVSQNPRHKITKRGQNVTFRCDPISEHNRLYWYRQTLGQGPEFLTYFQNEAQLEKSRLLSDRFSAERPKGSFSTLEIQRTEQGDSAMYLCASSHRTSPEAFFGQGTRLTVV.

The count of this clone is one. The chain carries TRBV27 and TRBJ2-3, with D perhaps matching TRBD2 (6 bases). The CDR3 runs to 11 residues. CDR1 is MNHEY and CDR2 is SMNVEV in the germline V gene (reference sequence). Trimming shortened V by 7 bases and J by 6 bases, and 8 bases separated the two germline ends. In DNA, the CDR3 is TGTGCCAGCAATCGGGGGGATACGCAGTATTTT. It specifies CASNRGDTQYF.

The J gene is TRBJ2-1, the V gene TRBV4-1, with 15 bases identical to TRBD2. V trimming: 1 base; J trimming: 4 bases; junction bases outside the gene matches: 2. The CDR3 is 17 amino acids. CDR1 is MGHRA and CDR2 is YSYEKL in the germline V gene. CDR3 sequence (DNA): TGCGCCAGCAGCCAAGCGGGACTAGCGGGAGGTTACAATGAGCAGTTCTTC. It is translated as CASSQAGLAGGYNEQFF.

CDR3 DNA: TGTGCCAGCAGTGTTGGACTAGTAACCGAGCAGTACTTC. This codes for CASSVGLVTEQYF. The chain joins TRBV28 to TRBJ2-7, with TRBD2 identical over 7 bases. Germline values: CDR1 MDHEN, CDR2 SYDVKM. This CDR3 spans 13 amino acids. J gave up 6 bases and V 5 bases, and 7 bases lay outside the gene matches.